Following are 22 T cell receptor beta chains from one sample sequenced in a study of shared clonotypes between healthy human individuals. Generated by immunoSEQ multiplex PCR, the TCRdb table keeps only in-frame clones and is missing some. In the table there are some 1 million clones, 75% of which are singletons. Sequenced: memory CD4+ T cells sorted from blood. Subset in this sample: CD45RA-negative fraction. These TCRs come from a man in his late teens or twenties in good health.

V is TRBV2 and J is TRBJ1-6; maybe TRBD1 (5 bases). Germline values: CDR1 SNHLY, CDR2 FYNNEI. V was trimmed by 6 bases and J by 10 bases, leaving 19 bases between them. The CDR3 is 15 amino acids. The CDR3 DNA is TGTGCCAGCAGAGCAGGGACCAGTTCGTTATCACCCCTCCACTTT. Protein: CASRAGTSSLSPLHF.

The chain recombines TRBV27 with TRBJ2-4, with TRBD2 matching 14 bases. The CDR3 runs to 21 residues. The V and J ends lost 6 bases and 0 bases, in that order; junction bases with no gene match: 16. From germline, CDR1 is MNHEY and CDR2 SMNVEV (reference sequence). Written as DNA, the CDR3 is TGTGCCAGCAGCCCAGGGTCGGGGGGACTAGCGGGAGCGCTAGCCAAAAACATTCAGTACTTC. It yields the protein CASSPGSGGLAGALAKNIQYF.

The V call is TRBV7-3, the J call TRBJ2-1, with TRBD2 as a possible D gene (5 bases). Germline assignment: CDR1 SGHTA and CDR2 FQGTGA. V was cut by 2 bases and J by 0 bases, with 8 bases left in between. This CDR3 has 15 residues. CDR3 region: CASSLAADSYNEQFF. Here the CDR3 DNA reads TGTGCCAGCAGCTTAGCAGCGGACTCCTACAATGAGCAGTTCTTC.

This chain's CDR3 is CASSSAGVDIQYF. CDR3 DNA sequence: TGCGCCAGCAGCTCTGCGGGGGTAGACATTCAGTACTTC. The rearrangement joins TRBV5-1 to TRBJ2-4; TRBD2 agrees at 7 bases. V lost 3 bases to trimming and J lost 8 bases; unmatched junction nucleotides: 5. Looked up from germline, CDR1 is SGHRS and CDR2 is YFSETQ. The CDR3 contains 13 residues.

The CDR3, as DNA: TGTGCCAGCAGCCTGGCAGGGTTATGGAGAGCTTACAATGAGCAGTTCTTC. Translation gives CASSLAGLWRAYNEQFF. The chain uses TRBV7-2 and TRBJ2-1, with D possibly TRBD1 on 5 matching bases. V dropped 5 bases and J dropped 4 bases, with 21 bases sitting between them. The germline V gene has CDR1 SGHTA and CDR2 FQGNSA. This CDR3 comprises 17 residues.

V usage is TRBV7-9 and J usage is TRBJ2-1, with 10 bases aligning to TRBD2. V gave up 5 bases and J gave up 9 bases; unmatched junction bases: 7. This CDR3 spans 14 amino acids. The V gene's germline CDR1 is SEHNR and CDR2 FQNEAQ (reference sequence). The CDR3 sequence is CASSQREGPSEQFF. The DNA of the CDR3 is TGTGCCAGCAGCCAGCGGGAGGGCCCTAGTGAGCAGTTCTTC.

The chain carries TRBV6-1 and TRBJ1-3; D gene ambiguous. The CDR3 has 17 residues. Germline V gene data show CDR1 as MNHNS and CDR2 as SASEGT. V dropped 2 bases and J dropped 4 bases, with 18 bases sitting between them. CDR3 nucleotide sequence: TGTGCCAGCAGTGAACCGCTGGGCGGGCTGGGGGGAAACACCATATATTTT. The encoded protein is CASSEPLGGLGGNTIYF.

The chain is built from TRBV4-3 and TRBJ2-7; 11 nucleotides match TRBD1. CDR1 and CDR2 from the germline V gene are LGHNA and YSLEER. CDR3 length equals 15 residues. V shed 4 bases and J 2 bases; nucleotides not matched to a gene: 4. The CDR3 nucleotides read TGCGCCAGCAGCCGGGGGACAGGGGGTACCTACGAGCAGTACTTC. Encoded protein: CASSRGTGGTYEQYF.

V is TRBV6-6 and J is TRBJ2-7; TRBD1 matches at 7 bases. CDR1 MNHNY and CDR2 SVGAGI come from the germline V gene (reference sequence). This CDR3 is 13 amino acids long. Trimming cost V 7 bases and J 5 bases; bases outside gene matches: 8. The chain's CDR3 is CASTGGRANEQYF. Here the CDR3 DNA reads TGTGCCAGCACAGGGGGTCGAGCTAACGAGCAGTACTTC.

V and J are TRBV20-1 and TRBJ2-3; D is unclear. V was trimmed by 6 bases and J by 1 base, leaving 5 bases between them. Germline V gene lookup returns CDR1 DFQATT and CDR2 SNEGSKA (reference sequence). This CDR3 is built from 11 residues. The CDR3 nucleotides are TGCAGTGCGGTGGGCACAGATACGCAGTATTTT. Translating it yields CSAVGTDTQYF.

A single count supports this clone. V and J are TRBV5-6 and TRBJ1-2; D is possibly TRBD1 (5 bases). The V gene's germline CDR1 is SGHDT and CDR2 YYEEEE. V lost 5 bases to trimming and J lost 0 bases, with 14 bases between them. This CDR3 spans 15 amino acids. CDR3 sequence reads: CASSPGPNSNYGYTF. CDR3 sequence (DNA): TGTGCCAGCAGTCCAGGGCCAAATTCTAACTATGGCTACACCTTC.

The J gene is TRBJ1-1, the V gene TRBV5-1; tentative D call: TRBD1 (5 bases). Germline loops: CDR1 SGHRS, CDR2 YFSETQ. There are 13 residues in the CDR3. V shed 4 bases and J shed 5 bases, with 12 bases lying between them. The CDR3 DNA follows: TGCGCCAGCAGCGAGACAGTAATAACTGAAGCTTTCTTT. Residues: CASSETVITEAFF.

This chain uses TRBV10-3 with TRBJ2-7; D gene unclear. V lost 2 bases to trimming and J lost 2 bases, with 7 bases between them. The CDR3 has 13 amino acids. CDR1 and CDR2 (germline): ENHRY, SYGVKD. In nucleotides, the CDR3 is TGTGCCATCAGTGAGGGAAATGCCTACGAGCAGTACTTC. Its protein is CAISEGNAYEQYF.

This chain uses TRBV2 with TRBJ1-5; no clear D. CDR3 size: 14 residues. CDR1 and CDR2 (germline): SNHLY, FYNNEI. The ends were cut back, 4 bases at V and 7 bases at J, with 14 bases in the middle. CDR3 coding DNA: TGTGCCAGCAGTGTCGTGGTTGCGGCACAGCCCCAGCATTTT. Amino acid sequence: CASSVVVAAQPQHF.

The rearrangement uses TRBV5-1 and TRBJ1-3; D possibly matches TRBD1 or TRBD2 (5 bases each). The DNA end is more similar to TRBJ2-2, so the J call may be wrong. The germline V gene has CDR1 SGHRS and CDR2 YFSETQ. The CDR3 sequence is 15 residues long. CDR3 region: CASSPGRQNTGELFF. In DNA, the CDR3 is TGCGCCAGCAGCCCGGGACGCCAGAACACCGGGGAGCTGTTTTTT.

V gene TRBV4-2 combines with J gene TRBJ2-2; 9 bases are a match to TRBD1. Looked up from germline, CDR1 is LGHNA and CDR2 is YNFKEQ. With V trimmed by 1 base and J by 2 bases, 14 bases remained unmatched. There are 20 residues in the CDR3. CDR3 sequence: CASSQALIRDRVENTGELFF. DNA for the CDR3: TGTGCCAGCAGCCAAGCCCTGATACGGGACAGGGTTGAAAACACCGGGGAGCTGTTTTTT.

The chain has TRBV6-1 and TRBJ1-5, with D possibly matching TRBD1 (5 bases). In germline, CDR1 is MNHNS, CDR2 SASEGT. The CDR3 contains 15 residues. The germline V and J ends were trimmed by 5 bases and 3 bases, with 14 bases remaining between them. The CDR3 sequence: CASSPDSGFNQPQHF. The CDR3 nucleotides are TGTGCCAGCAGTCCCGACTCAGGGTTCAATCAGCCCCAGCATTTT.

The chain has TRBV15 and TRBJ1-1; a possible D gene is TRBD1 (6 bases). This CDR3 region has 17 residues. The V end lost 3 bases, the J end lost 1 base, and 18 bases lay between the germline ends. Looked up from germline, CDR1 is LNHNV and CDR2 is YYDKDF (reference sequence). The CDR3 region has the DNA TGTGCCACCAGCAGCAAACATCCGGACAGACAGAACACTGAAGCTTTCTTT. It specifies CATSSKHPDRQNTEAFF.

The chain is built from TRBV7-9 and TRBJ1-1, with TRBD1 matching 7 bases. Germline CDR1 SEHNR, CDR2 FQNEAQ (reference sequence). The trim removed 2 bases at V and 8 bases at J, leaving 5 bases unmatched. This CDR3 region has 13 residues. DNA for the CDR3: TGTGCCAGCAGCTTAAAAGGGGGCGTAGAAGCTTTCTTT. Translation gives CASSLKGGVEAFF.

The chain carries TRBV6-1 and TRBJ1-6, with a tentative D call TRBD1 (6 bases). The CDR3 loop spans 18 amino acids. The V end lost 1 base, the J end lost 5 bases, and 18 bases lay between the germline ends. Germline loops: CDR1 MNHNS, CDR2 SASEGT. The CDR3 DNA sequence: TGTGCCAGCAGTGAAGGGACAGCCTCATTCAATGATAATTCACCCCTCCACTTT. Amino acid sequence: CASSEGTASFNDNSPLHF.

V and J are TRBV5-1 and TRBJ2-7; no firm D call. This CDR3 is 15 amino acids long. V lost 0 bases to trimming and J lost 1 base, with 11 bases between them. Germline assignment: CDR1 SGHRS and CDR2 YFSETQ. The CDR3 DNA sequence: TGCGCCAGCAGCTTGGGTAGGGTCGGATCCTACGAGCAGTACTTC. Translation: CASSLGRVGSYEQYF.

This sequence joins TRBV5-4 and TRBJ1-2; unclear D gene. CDR1 is SGHNT and CDR2 is YYREEE in the germline V gene (reference sequence). Trimming pared 3 bases from V and 4 bases from J, leaving 13 bases between. This CDR3 region has 14 residues. The CDR3 region is CASSSVGSLYGYTF. In DNA form, the CDR3 reads TGTGCCAGCAGCTCAGTCGGATCCCTCTATGGCTACACCTTC. The full variable domain, rest sourced from reference TRBV5-4 and TRBJ1-2, is ETGVTQSPTHLIKTRGQQVTLRCSSQSGHNTVSWYQQALGQGPQFIFQYYREEENGRGNFPPRFSGLQFPNYSSELNVNALELDDSALYLCASSSVGSLYGYTFGSGTRLTVV.